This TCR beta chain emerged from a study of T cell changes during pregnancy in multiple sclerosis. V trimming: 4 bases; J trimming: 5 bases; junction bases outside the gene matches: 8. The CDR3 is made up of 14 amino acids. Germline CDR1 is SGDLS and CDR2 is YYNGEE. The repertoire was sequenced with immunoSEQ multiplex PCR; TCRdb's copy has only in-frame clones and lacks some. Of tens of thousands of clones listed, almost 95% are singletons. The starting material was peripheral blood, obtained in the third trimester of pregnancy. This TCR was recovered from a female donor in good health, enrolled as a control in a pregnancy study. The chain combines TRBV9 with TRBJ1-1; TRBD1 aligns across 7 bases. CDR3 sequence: CASSPKGQRTEAFF. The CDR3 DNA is TGTGCCAGCAGCCCCAAGGGACAGAGGACTGAAGCTTTCTTT.